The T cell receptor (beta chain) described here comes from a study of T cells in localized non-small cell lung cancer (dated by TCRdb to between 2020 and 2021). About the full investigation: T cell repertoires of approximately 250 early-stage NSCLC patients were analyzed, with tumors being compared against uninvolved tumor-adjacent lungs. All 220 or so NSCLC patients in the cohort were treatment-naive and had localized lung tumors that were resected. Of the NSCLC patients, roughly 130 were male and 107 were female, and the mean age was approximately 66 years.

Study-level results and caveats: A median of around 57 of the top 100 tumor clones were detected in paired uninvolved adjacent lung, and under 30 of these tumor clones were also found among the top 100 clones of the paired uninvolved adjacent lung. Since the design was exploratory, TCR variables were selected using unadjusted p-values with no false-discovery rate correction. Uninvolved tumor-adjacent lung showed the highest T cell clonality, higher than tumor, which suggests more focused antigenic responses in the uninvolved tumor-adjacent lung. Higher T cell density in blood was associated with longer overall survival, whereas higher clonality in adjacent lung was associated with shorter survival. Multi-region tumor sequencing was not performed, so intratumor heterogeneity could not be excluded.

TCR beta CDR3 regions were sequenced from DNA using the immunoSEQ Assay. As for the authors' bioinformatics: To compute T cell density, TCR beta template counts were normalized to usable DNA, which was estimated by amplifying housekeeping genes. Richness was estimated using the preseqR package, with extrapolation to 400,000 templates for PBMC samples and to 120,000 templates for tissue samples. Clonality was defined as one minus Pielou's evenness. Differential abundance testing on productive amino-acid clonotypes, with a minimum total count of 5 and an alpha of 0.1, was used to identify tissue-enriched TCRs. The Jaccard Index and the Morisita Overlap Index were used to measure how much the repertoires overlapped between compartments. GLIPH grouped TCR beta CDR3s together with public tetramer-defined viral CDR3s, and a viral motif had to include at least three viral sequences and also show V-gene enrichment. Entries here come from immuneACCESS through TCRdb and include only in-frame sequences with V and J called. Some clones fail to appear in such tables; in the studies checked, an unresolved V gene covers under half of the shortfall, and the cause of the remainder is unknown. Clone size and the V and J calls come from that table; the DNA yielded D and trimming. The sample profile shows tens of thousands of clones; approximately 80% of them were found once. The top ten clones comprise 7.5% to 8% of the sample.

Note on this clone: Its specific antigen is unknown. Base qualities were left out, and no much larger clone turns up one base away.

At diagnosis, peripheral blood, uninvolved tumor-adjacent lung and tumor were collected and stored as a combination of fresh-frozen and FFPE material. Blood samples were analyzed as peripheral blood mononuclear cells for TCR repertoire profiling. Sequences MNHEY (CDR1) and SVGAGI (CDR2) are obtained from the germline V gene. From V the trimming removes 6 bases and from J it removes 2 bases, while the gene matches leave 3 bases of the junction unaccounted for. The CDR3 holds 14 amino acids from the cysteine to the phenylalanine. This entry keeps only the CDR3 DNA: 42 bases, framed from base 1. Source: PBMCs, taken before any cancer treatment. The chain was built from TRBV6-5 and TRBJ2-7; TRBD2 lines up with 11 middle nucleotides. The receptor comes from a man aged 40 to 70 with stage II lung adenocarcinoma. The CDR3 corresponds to CASSSSGGTYEQYF. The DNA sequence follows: TGTGCCAGCAGCTCTAGCGGGGGGACCTACGAGCAGTACTTC.